These T cell receptor beta chains were read from a single sample in a study of blood T cell repertoires in COVID-19. Generated by immunoSEQ multiplex PCR, the TCRdb table keeps only in-frame clones and is missing some. The table records 200,000 to 250,000 clones, approximately 83% of them present only once. Sequenced: PBMCs or T cells enriched from blood (not recorded which). The receptors originated from a woman aged 45 to 65 who had been exposed to COVID-19. CDR3s include the opening cysteine and the closing phenylalanine or tryptophan. A D gene is named only where the DNA matches it firmly. The listing skips clone size in some rows; elsewhere it reads once, few, many or a size class.

V: TRBV20-1
D: .
J: TRBJ1-2
size: .
DNA: TGCAGTGCTAGTACAACAGGGCAATTTACGCGGGGCTACACCTTC
CDR3: CSASTTGQFTRGYTF

V: TRBV4-1
D: .
J: TRBJ2-3
size: .
DNA: TGCGCCAGCAGCCAACCTGGAGCGGATACGCAGTATTTT
CDR3: CASSQPGADTQYF

V: TRBV28
D: TRBD1
J: TRBJ1-2
size: .
DNA: TGTGCCAGCAGTCTTGACAGGGGTGGTGGCTACACCTTC
CDR3: CASSLDRGGGYTF

V: TRBV27
D: TRBD2
J: TRBJ2-1
size: .
DNA: TGTGCCAGCAGCAGCACATTCCTAGCGGGGGGTTGGGATGAGCAGTTCTTC
CDR3: CASSSTFLAGGWDEQFF

V: TRBV5-1
D: .
J: TRBJ2-3
size: .
DNA: TGCGCCAGCAGCTTACTAGATACGCAGTATTTT
CDR3: CASSLLDTQYF

V: TRBV5-1
D: .
J: TRBJ1-1
size: .
DNA: TGCGCCAGCAGCTTGGACAGCTTGAACACTGAAGCTTTCTTT
CDR3: CASSLDSLNTEAFF

V: TRBV12-2
D: .
J: TRBJ1-2
size: .
DNA: TGTGCAAGTCGCTCTTGGGGACATTTCCTTTTCTATGGCTACACCTTC
CDR3: CASRSWGHFLFYGYTF

V: TRBV12-3/TRBV12-4
D: .
J: TRBJ1-2
size: few
DNA: TGTGCCAGCAGCCGAAGCCTTGACTATGGCTACACCTTC
CDR3: CASSRSLDYGYTF

V: TRBV5-6
D: TRBD1
J: TRBJ2-7
size: .
DNA: TGTGCCAGCAGACCCAGGACAGGGCTCTACGAGCAGTACTTC
CDR3: CASRPRTGLYEQYF

V: TRBV19
D: .
J: TRBJ1-1
size: .
DNA: TGTGCCAGTACAATGGGGGAAGGGGGCACTGAAGCTTTCTTT
CDR3: CASTMGEGGTEAFF

V: TRBV27
D: .
J: TRBJ1-4
size: .
DNA: TGTGCCAGCAGACCCGATTGGGGGGATGAAAAACTGTTTTTT
CDR3: CASRPDWGDEKLFF

V: TRBV6-6
D: TRBD1
J: TRBJ1-2
size: .
DNA: TGTGCCAGCAGTTCTCCGACAGGGCATAACTATGGCTACACCTTC
CDR3: CASSSPTGHNYGYTF

V: TRBV5-4
D: .
J: TRBJ1-6
size: .
DNA: TGTGCCAGCAGCCCCCAGACAGACAATTCACCCCTCCACTTT
CDR3: CASSPQTDNSPLHF

V: TRBV3-1/TRBV3-2
D: .
J: TRBJ1-2
size: many
DNA: TGTGCCAGCAGGGCACAGGGCGTAGACTATGGCTACACCTTC
CDR3: CASRAQGVDYGYTF

V: TRBV9
D: .
J: TRBJ1-1
size: .
DNA: TGTGCCAGCAGCGTAGCAGGCGCTAACACTGAAGCTTTCTTT
CDR3: CASSVAGANTEAFF

V: TRBV6-4
D: TRBD1
J: TRBJ1-3
size: .
DNA: TGTGCCAGCAGTGGACAGGGAAGCTCTGGAAACACCATATATTTT
CDR3: CASSGQGSSGNTIYF

V: TRBV6-2/TRBV6-3
D: .
J: TRBJ1-5
size: .
DNA: TGTGCCAGCAGCCACGACAACCATAGCAATCAGCCCCAGCATTTT
CDR3: CASSHDNHSNQPQHF

V: TRBV5-1
D: TRBD1
J: TRBJ1-2
size: .
DNA: TGCGCCAGCAGCCCTGGGCAGGGGGCTTTTCAGATTAACTATGGCTACACCTTC
CDR3: CASSPGQGAFQINYGYTF

V: TRBV2
D: TRBD1
J: TRBJ2-7
size: .
DNA: TGTGCCAGCAGTGTTGACAGGGGGCCTACCTACGAGCAGTACTTC
CDR3: CASSVDRGPTYEQYF

V: TRBV5-1
D: TRBD2
J: TRBJ2-3
size: .
DNA: TGCGCCAGCAGCCGAGGCTCTAGCGGCACCACAGATACGCAGTATTTT
CDR3: CASSRGSSGTTDTQYF

V: TRBV5-1
D: .
J: TRBJ1-1
size: .
DNA: TGCGCCAGCAGCTTGGGTCAGGGAGGGTCCACTGAAGCTTTCTTT
CDR3: CASSLGQGGSTEAFF

V: TRBV20-1
D: .
J: TRBJ1-2
size: .
DNA: TGCAGTGCTAGTATTCCTCTCTATGGCTACACCTTC
CDR3: CSASIPLYGYTF

V: TRBV12-3/TRBV12-4
D: .
J: TRBJ1-2
size: few
DNA: TGTGCCAGCAGTTTAGACGCCGGCTATGGCTACACCTTC
CDR3: CASSLDAGYGYTF

V: TRBV15
D: .
J: TRBJ1-4
size: .
DNA: TGTGCCACCAGCAGAGATTGGGTCGGGGATGAAAAACTGTTTTTT
CDR3: CATSRDWVGDEKLFF

V: TRBV11-2
D: .
J: TRBJ1-2
size: .
DNA: TGTGCCAGCAGCCGGGAGCAGGAGTATGGCTACACCTTC
CDR3: CASSREQEYGYTF

V: TRBV6-5
D: TRBD1
J: TRBJ1-1
size: .
DNA: TGTGCCAGCAGCCGGACTCGGACAGGTGAATCTTTCTTT
CDR3: CASSRTRTGESFF

V: TRBV6-5
D: .
J: TRBJ1-3
size: .
DNA: TGTGCCAGCAGTTTTGAACAGGGAAACACCATATATTTT
CDR3: CASSFEQGNTIYF

V: TRBV2
D: TRBD2
J: TRBJ2-3
size: .
DNA: TGTGCCAGCAGTGCCGGGGGGGGGCGCACAGATACGCAGTATTTT
CDR3: CASSAGGGRTDTQYF

V: TRBV21-1
D: .
J: TRBJ2-5
size: .
DNA: TGTGCCAGCAGCAGATTAGACAGGGTAAAGACCCAGTACTTC
CDR3: CASSRLDRVKTQYF

V: TRBV20-1
D: TRBD1
J: TRBJ2-3
size: .
DNA: TGCAGTGCCAGGGACAGCAGTCCCACGTATTTT
CDR3: CSARDSSPTYF

V: TRBV6-2/TRBV6-3
D: TRBD2
J: TRBJ2-2
size: .
DNA: TGTGCCAGCAGTCGCGGGACTAGCGGGGGGGGAAACACCGGGGAGCTGTTTTTT
CDR3: CASSRGTSGGGNTGELFF

V: TRBV4-1
D: .
J: TRBJ2-3
size: .
DNA: TGCGCCAGCAGCCCAGGTTGGGGGGGGCCCCGCACAGATACGCAGTATTTT
CDR3: CASSPGWGGPRTDTQYF

V: TRBV4-1
D: .
J: TRBJ1-5
size: .
DNA: TGCGCCAGCAGCTCATCCCCGGTCGGCAATCAGCCCCAGCATTTT
CDR3: CASSSSPVGNQPQHF

V: TRBV19
D: .
J: TRBJ1-1
size: .
DNA: TGTGCCAGTAGTCCAGGGTCCGGGTACAGCACTGAAGCTTTCTTT
CDR3: CASSPGSGYSTEAFF

V: TRBV5-1
D: TRBD2
J: TRBJ2-5
size: .
DNA: TGCGCCAGCAGCACGGGGGGGCTAAAAGAGACCCAGTACTTC
CDR3: CASSTGGLKETQYF

V: TRBV2
D: .
J: TRBJ1-5
size: .
DNA: TGTGCCAGCAGATTGACCGGGGAACAGCCCCAGCATTTT
CDR3: CASRLTGEQPQHF

V: TRBV14
D: .
J: TRBJ2-5
size: few
DNA: TGTGCCAGCAGCGCTGCCCTCGCGGGTGAGACCCAGTACTTC
CDR3: CASSAALAGETQYF

V: TRBV6-5
D: .
J: TRBJ1-5
size: .
DNA: TGTGCCAGCAGTCTCAGGGGTTTTTCCAATCAGCCCCAGCATTTT
CDR3: CASSLRGFSNQPQHF

V: TRBV11-2
D: .
J: TRBJ2-2
size: .
DNA: TGTGCCAGCAGTCTTACAGGATTTTTGAACACCGGGGAGCTGTTTTTT
CDR3: CASSLTGFLNTGELFF

V: TRBV19
D: .
J: TRBJ2-1
size: once
DNA: TGTGCCAGTTCCCCACTCGGGGTGAATGAGCAGTTCTTC
CDR3: CASSPLGVNEQFF

V: TRBV5-4
D: .
J: TRBJ2-7
size: .
DNA: TGTGCCAGCAGCCCCTCGAGGGGGAGTTCCTACGAGCAGTACTTC
CDR3: CASSPSRGSSYEQYF

V: TRBV29-1
D: .
J: TRBJ1-2
size: .
DNA: TGCAGCGTTCACAACCCAATCTATGGCTACACCTTC
CDR3: CSVHNPIYGYTF

V: TRBV4-3
D: TRBD2
J: TRBJ2-1
size: .
DNA: TGCGCCAGCAGCCCGCGACTAGCGGGGGGACTCTACAATGAGCAGTTCTTC
CDR3: CASSPRLAGGLYNEQFF

V: TRBV29-1
D: TRBD2
J: TRBJ2-1
size: .
DNA: TGCAGCGTTAGCGTAGCGGGGGCCAATGAGCAGTTCTTC
CDR3: CSVSVAGANEQFF

V: TRBV21-1
D: .
J: TRBJ1-3
size: once
DNA: TGTGCCAGCAGCAAAGTGGCGTGGGGGGTCACCATATATTTT
CDR3: CASSKVAWGVTIYF

V: TRBV7-9
D: TRBD2
J: TRBJ2-3
size: .
DNA: TGTGCCAGCAGCTCACCCCTAGCGGCACCCACAGATACGCAGTATTTT
CDR3: CASSSPLAAPTDTQYF

V: TRBV11-2
D: .
J: TRBJ2-3
size: .
DNA: TGTGCCAGCAGCTTCGGGGGAACAGATACGCAGTATTTT
CDR3: CASSFGGTDTQYF